The T cell receptor beta chain described here comes from a study of shared clonotypes between healthy human individuals. Study information: Donor composition was a couple of women and a few men, aged 18 to 49.

The deep-level immunoSEQ assay was used. The assay was immunoSEQ multiplex PCR, and TCRdb's table has in-frame clones only and misses some. In the table there are around 1.6 million clones, approximately 98% of which are singletons. The V end lost 9 bases, the J end lost 1 base, and 22 bases lay between the germline ends. The CDR3 sequence is 17 residues long. Germline CDR1 reads ENHRY; CDR2 reads SYGVKD. The sample taken for sequencing was naive CD4+ T cells sorted from blood. Subset specified: CD45RA+ positively selected. The sequence came from a young man in good health. This chain connects TRBV10-3 to TRBJ2-4, with D perhaps matching TRBD1 (6 bases). CDR3 DNA sequence: TGTGCCATATCTGAGGATGGGGGCGCGAAGGCCAAAAACATTCAGTACTTC. It yields the protein CAISEDGGAKAKNIQYF.